These 31 T cell receptor beta chains originate from one sample sequenced in a study of technical replicates of blood from a few donors. Libraries were prepared by immunoSEQ multiplex PCR; TCRdb keeps only in-frame clonotypes and omits some of them. The sample holds approximately 89,000 clones; approximately 94% are singletons and the top ten take 0.39%. Sequenced: T cells isolated from PBMCs. The receptor set was obtained from a human donor in good health.

The rearrangement uses TRBV6-5 and TRBJ2-2; tentative D call: TRBD2 (6 bases). Germline V gene sequence: CDR1 MNHEY, CDR2 SVGAGI. The CDR3 is made up of 14 amino acids. Between the trimmed V and J ends, which lost 1 base and 8 bases, there was a span of 11 bases. The CDR3 is CASSYYGSYGELFF. CDR3 nucleotide sequence: TGTGCCAGCAGTTACTACGGGAGTTATGGGGAGCTGTTTTTT.

The CDR3 spells CASSGRTSGRIPTRNEQFF. The CDR3 DNA follows: TGTGCCAGCAGCGGCCGGACTAGCGGGAGGATACCGACGAGGAATGAGCAGTTCTTC. The chain couples TRBV9 to TRBJ2-1; 14 bases fit TRBD2. CDR1 is SGDLS, CDR2 YYNGEE, per germline. J gave up 7 bases and V 3 bases, and 15 bases lay outside the gene matches. The CDR3 length is 19 residues. Supplemented by reference TRBV9 and TRBJ2-1, the full variable domain reads DSGVTQTPKHLITATGQRVTLRCSPRSGDLSVYWYQQSLDQGLQFLIQYYNGEERAKGNILERFSAQQFPDLHSELNLSSLELGDSALYFCASSGRTSGRIPTRNEQFFGPGTRLTVL.

Concerning this clone itself: Other DNA sequences in the same sample also yield this CDR3. This chain connects TRBV19 to TRBJ2-7; perhaps TRBD2 as D (6 bases). The CDR3 sequence is 14 residues long. CDR1 is LNHDA, CDR2 SQIVND, per germline (reference sequence). V dropped 0 bases and J dropped 1 base, with 7 bases sitting between them. The CDR3 region is CASSIDRGSYEQYF. In nucleotides, the CDR3 is TGTGCCAGTAGTATAGATCGGGGGTCCTACGAGCAGTACTTC.

About this clone: Different DNA sequences within this sample yield the same CDR3. The V gene is TRBV7-9, the J gene TRBJ2-7, with a weak D call TRBD1 (6 bases). Trimming shortened V by 3 bases and J by 4 bases, and 7 bases separated the two germline ends. Germline assignment: CDR1 SEHNR and CDR2 FQNEAQ (reference sequence). The CDR3 consists of 12 residues. This chain's CDR3 is CASSLTGYEQYF. The CDR3 DNA is TGTGCCAGCAGCTTGACAGGTTACGAGCAGTACTTC.

This clone was seen only once. The J gene is TRBJ1-5, the V gene TRBV2, with 12 bases aligning to TRBD1. Losses at the gene ends were 6 bases for V and 0 bases for J; bases not matched to a gene: 6. The CDR3 has 17 amino acids. Germline V lookup: CDR1 SNHLY, CDR2 FYNNEI. The CDR3 coding sequence is TGTGCCAGCAGCTTCGGGACAGGGGGCAATAGCAATCAGCCCCAGCATTTT. Translated, it gives CASSFGTGGNSNQPQHF.

This clone was counted a single time. The gene calls are TRBV25-1 and TRBJ2-1; D is ambiguous. V gave up 4 bases and J gave up 7 bases, with 11 bases separating them. Germline CDR1 is MGHDK and CDR2 is SYGVNS. The length of the CDR3 is 13 residues. The CDR3 coding sequence is TGTGCCAGCAGTGTTCCAGGATTAAATGAGCAGTTCTTC. It specifies CASSVPGLNEQFF.

The chain combines TRBV4-2 with TRBJ1-3, with D unresolved. CDR3 length: 16 amino acids. V was clipped by 1 base and J by 4 bases, with 14 bases between them. The germline V gene has CDR1 LGHNA and CDR2 YNFKEQ. In DNA form, the CDR3 reads TGTGCCAGCAGCCAAGTCGTGACATCCGAGGGAAACACCATATATTTT. Amino acid sequence: CASSQVVTSEGNTIYF.

This chain connects TRBV2 to TRBJ2-7; 8 bases match TRBD1. Germline V gene data show CDR1 as SNHLY and CDR2 as FYNNEI. The CDR3 contains 14 residues. V lost 4 bases to trimming and J lost 6 bases; unmatched junction nucleotides: 8. The CDR3 bases are TGTGCCAGCAGTGTAAGGCAGGGGGCGGCCGAGCAGTACTTC. Translation: CASSVRQGAAEQYF.

The genes are TRBV7-6 and TRBJ2-3, with TRBD2 matching over 7 bases. Germline V gives CDR1 SGHVS, CDR2 FNYEAQ. The CDR3 contains 14 residues. V was pared by 5 bases and J by 3 bases, with 5 bases of the junction left unmatched. DNA for the CDR3: TGTGCCAGCAGCCGCAGCGGGACGACAGATACGCAGTATTTT. Protein product: CASSRSGTTDTQYF.

The rearrangement joins TRBV19 to TRBJ1-1, with 10 bases fitting TRBD1. J gave up 4 bases and V 5 bases, and 4 bases lay outside the gene matches. Germline V gene sequence: CDR1 LNHDA, CDR2 SQIVND (reference sequence). This CDR3 is 14 amino acids long. The CDR3 DNA follows: TGTGCCAGTAGTCTCGGACAGGGGGTCACTGAAGCTTTCTTT. It is translated as CASSLGQGVTEAFF.

This clone was picked up one time. As DNA, the CDR3 is TGTGCCAGCAGTTTAGACAGCTACTCCGCTAACTATGGCTACACCTTC. This sequence encodes CASSLDSYSANYGYTF. The genes are TRBV28 and TRBJ1-2; perhaps TRBD1 as D (5 bases). The CDR3 consists of 16 residues. V was shortened by 2 bases and J by 0 bases, with 13 bases between the two germline ends. Germline loops: CDR1 MDHEN, CDR2 SYDVKM.

The chain couples TRBV6-5 to TRBJ1-2, with 11 positions matching TRBD1. Germline V gives CDR1 MNHEY, CDR2 SVGAGI. This CDR3 region has 16 residues. The J segment lost 4 bases and the V segment lost 4 bases, leaving 8 bases of the junction unmatched. CDR3 in amino acids: CASSSLRTGGVYGYTF. The CDR3, as DNA: TGTGCCAGCAGTTCACTAAGGACAGGGGGCGTCTATGGCTACACCTTC.

CDR3 amino acids: CATYRDGGYTF. The CDR3 bases are TGTGCCACCTACAGGGACGGCGGCTACACCTTC. The gene calls are TRBV6-1 and TRBJ1-2, with D perhaps matching TRBD1 (6 bases). Germline V gives CDR1 MNHNS, CDR2 SASEGT. V was trimmed by 10 bases and J by 8 bases, leaving 14 bases between them. There are 11 residues in the CDR3.

The V and J genes are TRBV4-2 and TRBJ2-1, with D hard to call. CDR1 and CDR2 (germline): LGHNA, YNFKEQ. The CDR3 is made up of 13 amino acids. V gave up 0 bases and J gave up 10 bases, with 10 bases separating them. CDR3 protein: CASSQDKSWEQFF. The CDR3 DNA sequence: TGTGCCAGCAGCCAAGATAAAAGCTGGGAGCAGTTCTTC.

The chain joins TRBV5-1 to TRBJ2-5; the match to TRBD2 covers 8 bases. There are 15 residues in the CDR3. The V segment lost 1 base and the J segment 5 bases; nucleotides outside the gene matches: 7. Germline CDR1 reads SGHRS; CDR2 reads YFSETQ. CDR3 in amino acids: CASSLFATSAETQYF. CDR3 in DNA: TGCGCCAGCAGCTTGTTCGCGACTAGCGCGGAGACCCAGTACTTC. Based on the CDR3 plus reference TRBV5-1 and TRBJ2-5, the full variable domain is KAGVTQTPRYLIKTRGQQVTLSCSPISGHRSVSWYQQTPGQGLQFLFEYFSETQRNKGNFPGRFSGRQFSNSRSEMNVSTLELGDSALYLCASSLFATSAETQYFGPGTRLLVL.

This clone was seen only a few times. The V call is TRBV4-1, the J call TRBJ2-2; 10 nucleotides line up with TRBD2. Germline V gene lookup returns CDR1 MGHRA and CDR2 YSYEKL. After removal of 6 bases from V and 3 bases from J, the junction contained 4 bases not matched to a gene. CDR3 length: 15 amino acids. CDR3 residues: CASRAGTSDTGELFF. CDR3 coding DNA: TGCGCCAGCAGAGCCGGGACTAGCGACACCGGGGAGCTGTTTTTT.

This chain uses TRBV29-1 with TRBJ1-4; 8 nucleotides match TRBD1. Germline values: CDR1 SQVTM, CDR2 ANQGSEA. The V gene end was trimmed by 5 bases and the J gene end by 8 bases; junction bases not matched to a gene: 10. This CDR3 comprises 14 residues. The CDR3 region is CSVLTTGGGEKLFF. In DNA, the CDR3 is TGCAGCGTTTTAACAACAGGGGGTGGGGAAAAACTGTTTTTT.

The chain is built from TRBV28 and TRBJ1-5, with TRBD1 identical over 9 bases. After removal of 6 bases from V and 7 bases from J, the junction contained 7 bases not matched to a gene. The CDR3 is 14 amino acids. Germline loops: CDR1 MDHEN, CDR2 SYDVKM. The CDR3 protein is CASRQQGAGQPQHF. The CDR3 region has the DNA TGTGCCAGCAGGCAACAGGGGGCTGGACAGCCCCAGCATTTT.

The J gene is TRBJ2-3, the V gene TRBV7-2; tentatively, D is TRBD1 (5 bases). Germline CDR1 SGHTA, CDR2 FQGNSA. V shed 3 bases and J shed 2 bases, with 9 bases lying between them. CDR3 length: 14 residues. CDR3: CASSFRQHTDTQYF. The CDR3 region has the DNA TGTGCCAGCAGCTTTCGACAGCACACAGATACGCAGTATTTT.

The rearrangement joins TRBV6-1 to TRBJ1-4; 7 nucleotides match TRBD1. V lost 2 bases to trimming and J lost 8 bases; unmatched junction nucleotides: 11. The CDR3 has 16 residues. In germline, CDR1 is MNHNS, CDR2 SASEGT. CDR3 coding DNA: TGTGCCAGCAGTGAACGGGACAGCAGGGGGGCGGAAAAACTGTTTTTT. Its protein product is CASSERDSRGAEKLFF.

The CDR3 reads CASGTSGINEQFF. In DNA, the CDR3 is TGTGCCAGCGGGACTAGCGGGATCAATGAGCAGTTCTTC. This rearrangement joins TRBV25-1 to TRBJ2-1, with 13 bases lining up with TRBD2. This CDR3 contains 13 residues. Germline loops: CDR1 MGHDK, CDR2 SYGVNS. V trimming: 8 bases; J trimming: 6 bases; junction bases outside the gene matches: 1.

This clone was recorded once. The chain has TRBV6-1 and TRBJ2-2; no clear D. CDR1 MNHNS and CDR2 SASEGT come from the germline V gene. This CDR3 comprises 13 residues. Between the trimmed V and J ends, which lost 7 bases and 0 bases, there was a span of 6 bases. CDR3 sequence: CASTLPNTGELFF. In DNA, the CDR3 is TGTGCCAGCACCCTTCCGAACACCGGGGAGCTGTTTTTT.

This chain joins TRBV12-2 and TRBJ2-1; the tabulated D call, TRBD1, remains unverified against the DNA. TRBV12-2 is deemed a pseudogene. This CDR3 is 12 amino acids long. DNA for the CDR3: TGTGCAAGTCGCTTAGACACCCCAAAAAAGTTCTTC. It translates to CASRLDTPKKFF.

The V and J genes are TRBV7-2 and TRBJ2-3; 7 bases align to TRBD2. The V segment lost 5 bases and the J segment 2 bases; nucleotides outside the gene matches: 4. Germline V CDR1 and CDR2: SGHTA, FQGNSA. CDR3 size: 14 residues. The CDR3 DNA sequence: TGTGCCAGCAGCCTCGGGACTAACACAGATACGCAGTATTTT. Encoded protein: CASSLGTNTDTQYF.

The chain joins TRBV7-8 to TRBJ1-5, with TRBD1 matching 8 bases. CDR1 is SGHVS and CDR2 is FQNEAQ in the germline V gene. This CDR3 has 16 residues. V lost 5 bases, J lost 3 bases, and 9 bases stayed unmatched. CDR3 region: CASSPWTGRYNQPQHF. CDR3 DNA sequence: TGTGCCAGCAGCCCGTGGACAGGGAGATACAATCAGCCCCAGCATTTT.

This rearrangement joins TRBV19 to TRBJ2-7; the match to TRBD1 covers 8 bases. The CDR3 contains 17 residues. The germline V gene has CDR1 LNHDA and CDR2 SQIVND (reference sequence). V was clipped by 10 bases and J by 3 bases; unmatched bases: 20. The CDR3 DNA is TGTGCCACCAGAGGCCCAGGGGGCGAGTCATCGAACTACGAGCAGTACTTC. This sequence encodes CATRGPGGESSNYEQYF.

The rearrangement links TRBV2 to TRBJ2-7, with TRBD2 matching 11 bases. The germline V gene encodes CDR1 SNHLY and CDR2 FYNNEI. The V segment lost 6 bases and the J segment 4 bases; nucleotides outside the gene matches: 11. The CDR3 consists of 16 residues. CDR3 in DNA: TGTGCCAGCAGCACATCTCTAGCGGGAGGTGTTTACGAGCAGTACTTC. Residues: CASSTSLAGGVYEQYF. Looking up the rest from reference TRBV2 and TRBJ2-7 gives the full variable domain: EPEVTQTPSHQVTQMGQEVILRCVPISNHLYFYWYRQILGQKVEFLVSFYNNEISEKSEIFDDQFSVERPDGSNFTLKIRSTKLEDSAMYFCASSTSLAGGVYEQYFGPGTRLTVT.

The CDR3 loop is CASSVRGLGTDTQYF. DNA of the CDR3: TGTGCCAGCAGCGTAAGGGGACTAGGGACAGATACGCAGTATTTT. The gene calls are TRBV9 and TRBJ2-3, with TRBD2 matching 8 bases. V was clipped by 1 base and J by 3 bases; unmatched bases: 4. The germline V gene has CDR1 SGDLS and CDR2 YYNGEE. The CDR3 totals 15 residues. The full variable domain, in which reference TRBV9 and TRBJ2-3 provide the parts outside the CDR3, is DSGVTQTPKHLITATGQRVTLRCSPRSGDLSVYWYQQSLDQGLQFLIQYYNGEERAKGNILERFSAQQFPDLHSELNLSSLELGDSALYFCASSVRGLGTDTQYFGPGTRLTVL.

The chain has TRBV7-2 and TRBJ2-1; 8 positions agree with TRBD2. The CDR3 runs to 13 residues. Germline-derived CDR1 and CDR2 are SGHTA and FQGNSA. J gave up 7 bases and V 5 bases, and 4 bases lay outside the gene matches. The CDR3 protein is CASSLTSVNEQFF. The CDR3 region has the DNA TGTGCCAGCAGCCTGACTAGCGTAAATGAGCAGTTCTTC. Full variable domain (missing parts from reference TRBV7-2 and TRBJ2-1): GAGVSQSPSNKVTEKGKDVELRCDPISGHTALYWYRQSLGQGLEFLIYFQGNSAPDKSGLPSDRFSAERTGGSVSTLTIQRTQQEDSAVYLCASSLTSVNEQFFGPGTRLTVL.

This chain connects TRBV14 to TRBJ2-1; possible D gene TRBD2, 6 bases. The CDR3 runs to 16 residues. The V end lost 0 bases, the J end lost 6 bases, and 15 bases lay between the germline ends. From germline, CDR1 is SGHDN and CDR2 FVKESK. This CDR3 is CASSQDTGRMFNEQFF. The CDR3 bases are TGTGCCAGCAGCCAAGATACCGGGAGAATGTTCAATGAGCAGTTCTTC.

With respect to this clone: The sample has other DNA sequences that encode this CDR3 too. The chain joins TRBV19 to TRBJ1-1, with TRBD1 as a possible D gene (5 bases). Per germline, CDR1 LNHDA and CDR2 SQIVND (reference sequence). CDR3 size: 13 residues. V was cut by 2 bases and J by 1 base, with 5 bases left in between. The CDR3 nucleotides are TGTGCCAGTAGTATAACAGGGAACACTGAAGCTTTCTTT. Translated, it gives CASSITGNTEAFF. Complete variable domain (other parts from reference TRBV19 and TRBJ1-1): DGGITQSPKYLFRKEGQNVTLSCEQNLNHDAMYWYRQDPGQGLRLIYYSQIVNDFQKGDIAEGYSVSREKKESFPLTVTSAQKNPTAFYLCASSITGNTEAFFGQGTRLTVV.